This T cell receptor beta chain was profiled in a study of T cell changes during pregnancy in multiple sclerosis. The CDR3 is 15 residues long. The V gene end was trimmed by 4 bases and the J gene end by 2 bases; junction bases not matched to a gene: 5. Per germline, CDR1 SNHLY and CDR2 FYNNEI. The protocol was immunoSEQ multiplex PCR, while the TCRdb copy is restricted to in-frame clones and leaves out a portion. The sample comprises more than 90,000 clones, more than 85% of which are singletons, and 1.5% to 1.7% rests with the top ten. Sequenced material: peripheral blood, taken in the first trimester of pregnancy. The receptor was isolated from a female donor with multiple sclerosis, enrolled in a pregnancy study. J is TRBJ2-4 and V is TRBV2; TRBD2 matches 7 bases. The CDR3 spells CASSAAGETKNIQYF. The DNA of the CDR3 is TGTGCCAGCAGTGCGGCGGGAGAAACCAAAAACATTCAGTACTTC.